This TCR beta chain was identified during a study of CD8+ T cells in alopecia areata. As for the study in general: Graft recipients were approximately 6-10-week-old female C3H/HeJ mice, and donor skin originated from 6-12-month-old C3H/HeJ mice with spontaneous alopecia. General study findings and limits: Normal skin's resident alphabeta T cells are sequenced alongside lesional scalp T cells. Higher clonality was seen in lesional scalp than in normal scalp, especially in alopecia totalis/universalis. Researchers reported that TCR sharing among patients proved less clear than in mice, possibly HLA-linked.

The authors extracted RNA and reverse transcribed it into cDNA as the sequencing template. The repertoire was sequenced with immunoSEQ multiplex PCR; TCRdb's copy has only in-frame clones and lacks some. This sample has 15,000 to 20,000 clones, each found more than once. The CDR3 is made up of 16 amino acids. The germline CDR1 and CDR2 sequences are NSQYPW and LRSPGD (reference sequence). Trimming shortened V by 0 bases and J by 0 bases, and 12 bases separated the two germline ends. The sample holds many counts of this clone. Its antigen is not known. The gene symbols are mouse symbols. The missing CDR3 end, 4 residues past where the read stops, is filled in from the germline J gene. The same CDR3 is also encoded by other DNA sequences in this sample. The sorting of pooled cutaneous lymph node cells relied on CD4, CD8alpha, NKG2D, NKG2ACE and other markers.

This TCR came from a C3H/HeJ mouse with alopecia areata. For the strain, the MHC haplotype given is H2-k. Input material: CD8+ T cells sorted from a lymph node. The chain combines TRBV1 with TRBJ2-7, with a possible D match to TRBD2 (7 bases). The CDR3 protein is CTCSADLGGSSYEQYF. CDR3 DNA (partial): TGCACCTGCAGTGCAGATTTGGGGGGCTCCTCCTAT.